What follows are 6 T cell receptor beta chains derived from one specimen sequenced in a study of blood T cells in healthy people across ages. The authors ran a second PCR of about 7 to 12 cycles using a sample-barcoded 5' primer and a J-beta primer mix. In TCRdb, the 5' RACE reads were re-called with MiXCR into one record per CDR3 protein. The table includes some 1.8 million distinct CDR3 sequences, 39% detected once. Sample: blood. These receptors were obtained from a human donor in good health.

This clonotype has just a few counts. This sequence joins TRBV20-1 and TRBJ2-5, with 10 bases fitting TRBD1. The J call may be mistaken, given a closer DNA end match to TRBJ2-7. The length of the CDR3 is 21 residues. Germline V gene lookup returns CDR1 DFQATT and CDR2 SNEGSKA (reference sequence). This CDR3 reads CSAREDLERDRGITTYYEQYF. The CDR3 DNA sequence: TGCAGTGCTAGAGAAGATCTTGAGCGGGACAGGGGAATCACGACCTACTACGAGCAGTACTTC.

The rearrangement links TRBV20-1 to TRBJ2-3; 9 nucleotides align to TRBD2. The ends lost 6 bases at V and 4 bases at J; junction bases unmatched: 11. The CDR3 runs to 15 residues. In germline, CDR1 is DFQATT, CDR2 SNEGSKA (reference sequence). This CDR3 reads CSAHPGGGAADTQYF. For the CDR3, the DNA is TGCAGTGCCCACCCGGGCGGGGGGGCGGCAGATACGCAGTATTTT.

This sequence joins TRBV5-6 and TRBJ2-7; D is undetermined. The length of the CDR3 is 13 residues. Deletions cut 3 bases from V and 2 bases from J, with 9 bases between. The germline V gene has CDR1 SGHDT and CDR2 YYEEEE. Here the CDR3 DNA reads TGTGCCAGCAGCTCAGACCCAACCTACGAGCAGTACTTC. Translation: CASSSDPTYEQYF.

This clonotype was observed a handful of times. The V gene is TRBV2, the J gene TRBJ2-3, with D perhaps TRBD1 or TRBD2 (5 bases each). Per the germline V gene, CDR1 is SNHLY and CDR2 is FYNNEI. V lost 6 bases, J lost 0 bases, and 10 bases lay in between. The CDR3 has 14 amino acids. The CDR3, as DNA: TGTGCCAGCAGGGGACCCGCTAGCACAGATACGCAGTATTTT. Its protein product is CASRGPASTDTQYF.

Only a few counts were recorded for this clonotype. Here the CDR3 DNA reads TGTGCCAGCACCCCAGGTCGGTGGGTTTCGGGCAATCAGCCCCAGCATTTT. This translates into CASTPGRWVSGNQPQHF. This rearrangement joins TRBV28 to TRBJ1-5; no clear D. The V end was cut by 7 bases, the J end by 2 bases, with 21 bases between. Per germline, CDR1 MDHEN and CDR2 SYDVKM. CDR3 length: 17 residues. Complete variable domain (other parts from reference TRBV28 and TRBJ1-5): DVKVTQSSRYLVKRTGEKVFLECVQDMDHENMFWYRQDPGLGLRLIYFSYDVKMKEKGDIPEGYSVSREKKERFSLILESASTNQTSMYLCASTPGRWVSGNQPQHFGDGTRLSIL.

This clonotype turned up a few times. Germline and junction disagree at one end, which may indicate a read error. The J gene is TRBJ2-3, the V gene TRBV7-3; the D gene is possibly TRBD2 (6 bases). CDR1 is SGHTA and CDR2 is FQGTGA in the germline V gene. This CDR3 is 15 amino acids long. In DNA form, the CDR3 reads TGTACCAGCAGCCGCGGGACCCCCAGCACAGATACGCAGTATTTT. Translating it yields CTSSRGTPSTDTQYF.